One sample yielded the 14 T cell receptor beta chains listed below, sequenced in a study of blood T cell repertoires in COVID-19. Generated by immunoSEQ multiplex PCR, the TCRdb table keeps only in-frame clones and is missing some. The sample has 250,000 to 300,000 clones, roughly 88% seen once. Sequencing was performed on PBMCs or T cells enriched from blood (not recorded which). The receptors were gathered from a woman aged 50 to 60 who had recovered from COVID-19.

CDR3 in DNA: TGTGCCAGTCAGGCGGGAGTTCAGCCCCAGCATTTT. The encoded protein is CASQAGVQPQHF. The chain couples TRBV28 to TRBJ1-5; no reliable D call. Germline V CDR1 and CDR2: MDHEN, SYDVKM. The CDR3 totals 12 residues. Trimming stripped 9 bases from V and 6 bases from J, with 12 bases between.

The chain combines TRBV5-1 with TRBJ2-1; 8 bases align to TRBD2. Losses at the gene ends were 4 bases for V and 2 bases for J; bases not matched to a gene: 14. The CDR3 totals 18 residues. The germline gives CDR1 SGHRS, CDR2 YFSETQ. CDR3 loop: CASSGGGLGDEPYNEQFF. The CDR3 coding sequence is TGCGCCAGCAGCGGTGGGGGACTAGGGGATGAGCCCTACAATGAGCAGTTCTTC.

DNA of the CDR3: TGTGCCAGTAGTTCAGGGAGGAGCGACGAGCAGTACTTC. The encoded protein is CASSSGRSDEQYF. V and J are TRBV19 and TRBJ2-7; possible D gene TRBD2, 6 bases. Germline V gene sequence: CDR1 LNHDA, CDR2 SQIVND (reference sequence). CDR3 length equals 13 residues. Deletions cut 5 bases from V and 5 bases from J, with 13 bases between.

V gene TRBV5-6 combines with J gene TRBJ1-3; tentatively, D is TRBD1 (5 bases). The CDR3 is 14 residues long. Germline V gene data show CDR1 as SGHDT and CDR2 as YYEEEE. Between the trimmed V and J ends, which lost 4 bases and 3 bases, there was a span of 11 bases. DNA of the CDR3: TGTGCCAGCAGCGTTGGGGGGGTTGGAAACACCATATATTTT. Protein sequence: CASSVGGVGNTIYF.

CDR3 in amino acids: CAISEPGTGKDTEAFF. CDR3 in DNA: TGTGCCATCAGTGAGCCGGGGACAGGGAAGGACACTGAAGCTTTCTTT. The chain recombines TRBV10-3 with TRBJ1-1; 9 bases are a match to TRBD1. The CDR3 spans 16 residues. CDR1 and CDR2 (germline): ENHRY, SYGVKD. Trimming removed 2 bases from V and 3 bases from J; junction bases left unmatched: 7.

This clone has a single count. DNA for the CDR3: TGTGCCAGCTCTGGACTAGCGGGCCACACCGGGGAGCTGTTTTTT. Translating it yields CASSGLAGHTGELFF. The chain is built from TRBV18 and TRBJ2-2, with TRBD2 matching 11 bases. Trimming at V came to 6 bases and at J to 3 bases, leaving 3 bases not matched to a gene. There are 15 residues in the CDR3. From germline, CDR1 is KGHSH and CDR2 LQKENI.

The J gene is TRBJ2-6, the V gene TRBV2; D is ambiguous. V was clipped by 1 base and J by 2 bases, with 6 bases between them. Germline V CDR1 and CDR2: SNHLY, FYNNEI. CDR3 length: 15 amino acids. The CDR3 sequence: CASSEDQAGANVLTF. CDR3 sequence (DNA): TGTGCCAGCAGTGAAGATCAGGCTGGGGCCAACGTCCTGACTTTC.

The chain recombines TRBV2 with TRBJ1-1; 8 bases match TRBD1. Trimming took 3 bases from V and 8 from J; bases not matched to a gene: 2. Germline V gene data show CDR1 as SNHLY and CDR2 as FYNNEI. The CDR3 runs to 12 residues. In DNA form, the CDR3 reads TGTGCCAGCAGTGATTGGGACAGGGAAGCTTTCTTT. It translates to CASSDWDREAFF.

The rearrangement joins TRBV21-1 to TRBJ2-1; TRBD2 was called by the table and not checked on the DNA. TRBV21-1 is deemed a pseudogene. The CDR3 sequence is 14 residues long. CDR3 sequence: CARIEVMSYNEQFF. The CDR3 coding sequence is TGTGCCAGGATAGAAGTAATGTCCTACAATGAGCAGTTCTTC.

The chain couples TRBV7-9 to TRBJ2-1, with 12 bases that match TRBD2. Germline lookup yields CDR1 SEHNR and CDR2 FQNEAQ (reference sequence). Trimming at V came to 5 bases and at J to 8 bases, leaving 7 bases not matched to a gene. The CDR3 extends over 15 amino acids. In DNA form, the CDR3 reads TGTGCCAGCAGCCCAACTAGCGGGAGGTCCTATGAGCAGTTCTTC. Translated: CASSPTSGRSYEQFF.

This rearrangement joins TRBV7-3 to TRBJ2-1; TRBD2 might be the D (6 bases). This CDR3 has 17 residues. V lost 4 bases, J lost 1 base, and 17 bases lay in between. In germline, CDR1 is SGHTA, CDR2 FQGTGA. This CDR3 is CASSSGGGTLSYNEQFF. The CDR3 nucleotides are TGTGCCAGCAGCTCCGGTGGCGGGACTCTGTCCTACAATGAGCAGTTCTTC.

The chain recombines TRBV15 with TRBJ2-7; 8 bases fit TRBD2. Unmatched junction bases numbered 9, after V lost 0 bases and J lost 8 bases. The CDR3 covers 15 residues. CDR1 and CDR2 (germline): LNHNV, YYDKDF (reference sequence). For the CDR3, the DNA is TGTGCCACCAGCAGAGATGGGACTAGGGCGCCGCAGCAGTACTTC. This translates into CATSRDGTRAPQQYF.

The V call is TRBV4-1, the J call TRBJ2-1, with TRBD2 matching 7 bases. The CDR3 length is 17 residues. Germline CDR1 and CDR2: MGHRA and YSYEKL. J lost 6 bases, V lost 0 bases, and 11 bases had no gene match. CDR3 nucleotide sequence: TGCGCCAGCAGCCAAGAGGGTTTCGGGACTAATCGCAATGAGCAGTTCTTC. This sequence encodes CASSQEGFGTNRNEQFF.

The rearrangement uses TRBV3-1 (or the pseudogene TRBV3-2) and TRBJ1-1; TRBD1 is a possible D gene (6 bases). The CDR3 loop spans 14 amino acids. Germline CDR1 LGHDT, CDR2 YNNKEL (reference sequence). With 2 bases removed from V and 5 bases from J, the gap between germline ends came to 12 bases. CDR3 DNA sequence: TGTGCCAGCAGCCAACTTACAGGGCCTACTGAAGCTTTCTTT. Translated, it gives CASSQLTGPTEAFF.